This TCR beta chain stems from a study of T cells in Graves' hyperthyroidism and ophthalmopathy. At the level of the study: Once the initial diagnosis was made, peripheral blood was obtained before any treatment. General study points: Blood held most thyroid clonotypes expanded above 0.001 frequency.

CDR3 length: 13 residues. V lost 5 bases and J lost 1, with 9 bases in between. From germline, CDR1 is LGHNT and CDR2 FRNRAP. Lactation, pregnancy, other autoimmune disease or uncontrolled infection excluded patients. What was amplified from RNA transcripts were TCR beta CDR3 regions. The HTBI set primed first-round TCR CDR3 RT-PCR. Using its own MiXCR run on the multiplex PCR reads, TCRdb lists one record per CDR3 protein. The sample lists under 350,000 distinct CDR3 sequences; around 15% were seen once. This clonotype was seen a few times. The antigen is unknown. Sequencing was carried out using blood. This sequence originates from a woman aged 55-70 years with Graves' ophthalmopathy. The gene calls are TRBV12-5 and TRBJ2-7, with D maybe TRBD2 (5 bases). The CDR3 reads CASGGGPSYEQYF. The CDR3 DNA is TGTGCTAGTGGTGGAGGTCCGTCCTACGAGCAGTACTTC.